This T cell receptor beta chain came from a study of cytomegalovirus exposure and HLA in healthy donors. General study results and limits: Within an earlier analysis, most TCR beta V segments proved productive either about 90% or about 30% of the time.

Concerning this clone: What it recognizes is unknown.

Vbeta (60) and Jbeta (13) primers were used in the PCR. Libraries were prepared by immunoSEQ multiplex PCR; TCRdb keeps only in-frame clonotypes and omits some of them. The sample has about 200,000 clones, about 78% seen once. The CDR3 totals 16 residues. The ends were cut back, 7 bases at V and 4 bases at J, with 22 bases in the middle. Germline CDR1 and CDR2: LNHDA and SQIVND (reference sequence). This TCR was recovered from a woman aged 30 to 39 in good health and CMV-seronegative. The source material was PBMCs. The chain uses TRBV19 and TRBJ2-5, with a weak D call TRBD1 (6 bases). CDR3 DNA sequence: TGTGCCAGTACAAAAACACACAGGGTGGCGGGAGAGACCCAGTACTTC. Amino acids: CASTKTHRVAGETQYF.